This TCR beta chain is from a study of vaccination effects on CD4 cells after COVID-19 (dated by TCRdb to 2021 to 2024). About the full investigation: Across the study, the median time from the second dose to post-vaccine sampling was 72 days (range 14 to 241). The study compared SARS-CoV-2 spike-specific CD4+ TCR repertoires before and after mRNA vaccination in COVID-19 convalescent patients and infection-naive vaccine recipients. The full study included 9 to 10 COVID-19 convalescent patients and a few SARS-CoV-2-naive healthy vaccine recipients. Cultures from other donors in the study were sequenced using the Oncomine TCR Beta short-read assay on an Illumina iSeq 100.

The ViraFEST assay stimulated PBMC with viral peptide pools and then used TCR sequencing to identify antigen-specific CD4+ T cell clonotypes by expansion. After around 10 days of culture, CD4+ T cells were isolated with the EasySep CD4+ T cell isolation kit. Participants received two doses of either the BNT162b2 or the mRNA-1273 mRNA SARS-CoV-2 vaccine. None of the healthy vaccine recipients had a prior SARS-CoV-2 infection, which was confirmed by nucleocapsid antibody tests that came back negative both before and after vaccination. Each well held roughly 2.2 million PBMC cultured in IMDM containing roughly 5% human AB serum, around 10 IU/ml IL-2 and gentamicin, along with 8 to 10 ug/ml peptides. On days 3 and 7, half of the culture medium was replaced with fresh IL-2-containing medium. Unless noted otherwise, every peptide stimulation condition was cultured in triplicate wells. PBMC were separated from whole blood using Ficoll-Paque Plus gradient centrifugation and were then either cryopreserved at -140C or used fresh. The spike proteins of SARS-CoV-2 and of the common cold coronaviruses HCoV-NL63, HCoV-OC43 and HCoV-229E were spanned by overlapping peptide pools. The QIAamp micro DNA kit was used to extract genomic DNA from the cultured CD4+ T cells.

In the case of this clone: It has no known antigen specificity. Within one base of it there is no much larger clone, and no base qualities were kept.

The research as a whole found: In healthy vaccine recipients, vaccine-induced clones were almost all SARS-CoV-2 mono-reactive, with only 1 of 255 being cross-reactive with common cold coronaviruses. Marked clonal contraction was observed in both infection-induced and vaccine-induced clones at late post-vaccination timepoints, consistent with waning T cell responses. Only a small number of convalescent patients were included, and no early post-infection timepoints were available, which limited the study.

Receptor libraries were prepared by the immunoSEQ multiplex PCR assay. TCR beta CDR3 sequencing was performed on DNA from the cultured, isolated CD4+ T cells. Processing in the source paper ran as follows. Non-productive TCR sequences were removed, reads were trimmed to the CDR3 region, and CDR3s of at least 7 amino acids were retained. Antigen-specific clonotypes were identified with the MANAFEST web app by comparing expansion in peptide wells against reference cultures. Positive clones required FDR<0.05 expansion versus reference and all other wells, odds ratio above 5, and frequency above 0.1% in two replicate wells. A clonotype was called cross-reactive if it was significantly expanded both in SARS-CoV-2 spike wells and in at least one common cold coronavirus spike condition. Using the stringdist R package, CDR3 similarity was measured by Levenshtein distance, and unrooted trees were constructed with ape in R 3.6.1. The immuneACCESS repertoire file appears here via TCRdb, limited to in-frame rearrangements. These files lack a portion of the clones; in checked studies, under half of the deficit traces to unresolved V genes, and the cause of the others is not known. V, J and clone size were drawn from that table, and D and trimming were deduced from the DNA. Present in this sample are roughly 16,000 clones, about three quarters of which were seen just once. Approximately 20% of the sample is taken by the ten largest.

V is reduced by 4 bases and J by 4 bases, leaving a spacing of 7 bases between them. Taken from cysteine to phenylalanine, the CDR3 has 12 residues. The entry retains the CDR3 DNA only, 36 bases that are in frame from base 1. Via the germline V gene, CDR1 is SGHTA and CDR2 FQGNSA. The chain employs TRBV7-2 and TRBJ2-5, with the D gene too uncertain to name. The input for sequencing was CD4+ T cells from PBMCs cultured with HCoV-NL63 spike peptides, taken after COVID-19 vaccination. This specimen's cell subset or site label, interpreted: HCoV-NL63 spike overlapping peptide pool stimulation. The clonotype originates from a human donor who received a COVID-19 vaccine. The DNA sequence is TGTGCCAGCAGCTCAGGTCGAGAGACCCAGTACTTC. The resulting protein is CASSSGRETQYF.